The clone carrying this TCR beta chain came up once. The sample is drawn from a study of blood T cell repertoires in COVID-19. J gave up 4 bases and V 1 base, and 6 bases lay outside the gene matches. The CDR3 loop spans 16 amino acids. Germline CDR1 reads SGHRS; CDR2 reads YFSETQ. Libraries were prepared by immunoSEQ multiplex PCR; TCRdb keeps only in-frame clonotypes and omits some of them. The sample records over 200,000 clones, about nine tenths being singletons. Participants reported their clinical history, and cohort assignment relied on those reports. This TCR came from a man in his late teens or twenties who had recovered from COVID-19. The specimen sequenced was PBMCs or T cells enriched from blood (not recorded which). The chain employs TRBV5-1 and TRBJ2-5; 11 bases agree with TRBD2. The CDR3 sequence: CASSLFSGRVIETQYF. DNA for the CDR3: TGCGCCAGCAGCTTGTTTAGCGGGAGGGTAATAGAGACCCAGTACTTC.